Below are 17 T cell receptor beta chains sequenced from a single sample in a study of OX40 agonist ivuxolimab in advanced cancers. Measured with immunoSEQ multiplex PCR; TCRdb has only the in-frame clones, and not every one. The sample holds about 22,000 clones, around 83% seen once. Source: CD4+ or CD8+ T cells sorted from blood, taken in a trial of the OX40 agonist ivuxolimab. These receptors all stem from an adult with an advanced solid tumor such as melanoma, head and neck, liver or kidney cancer.

The J gene is TRBJ2-5, the V gene TRBV6-5; D call uncertain. Germline loops: CDR1 MNHEY, CDR2 SVGAGI. With 8 bases removed from V and 5 bases from J, the gap between germline ends came to 9 bases. This CDR3 has 11 amino acids. The chain's CDR3 is CASGSRETQYF. The CDR3 nucleotides are TGTGCCAGCGGTAGTCGGGAGACCCAGTACTTC.

The chain is built from TRBV9 and TRBJ2-3; 8 bases line up with TRBD2. The CDR3 runs to 17 residues. CDR1 and CDR2 (germline): SGDLS, YYNGEE. J gave up 3 bases and V 6 bases, and 15 bases lay outside the gene matches. For the CDR3, the DNA is TGTGCCAGCAACATGGGGGAGCGGGGGAGTTATACAGATACGCAGTATTTT. Its protein is CASNMGERGSYTDTQYF.

The chain couples TRBV5-6 to TRBJ2-2, with TRBD2 matching over 7 bases. The CDR3 spans 16 residues. The germline V gene encodes CDR1 SGHDT and CDR2 YYEEEE. Losses at the gene ends were 4 bases for V and 4 bases for J; bases not matched to a gene: 10. The CDR3 DNA reads TGTGCCAGCAGCCCTAATGGCGGGGGAGGCACCGGGGAGCTGTTTTTT. As protein: CASSPNGGGGTGELFF.

The gene calls are TRBV7-8 and TRBJ2-1; 10 bases agree with TRBD2. The germline V gene encodes CDR1 SGHVS and CDR2 FQNEAQ. The V and J ends lost 2 bases and 5 bases, in that order; junction bases with no gene match: 3. CDR3 size: 15 residues. The CDR3 nucleotides read TGTGCCAGCAGCTTAAGGACTAGCGGTAACAATGAGCAGTTCTTC. This sequence encodes CASSLRTSGNNEQFF.

The rearrangement uses TRBV2 and TRBJ1-3, with TRBD1 matching 7 bases. CDR1 SNHLY and CDR2 FYNNEI come from the germline V gene. V trimming: 6 bases; J trimming: 0 bases; junction bases outside the gene matches: 2. CDR3 size: 14 residues. CDR3 loop: CASRRDSSGNTIYF. The CDR3 coding sequence is TGTGCCAGCAGAAGGGACAGCTCTGGAAACACCATATATTTT.

V and J are TRBV2 and TRBJ1-4; D unresolved. The ends were cut back, 5 bases at V and 0 bases at J, with 7 bases in the middle. Germline V gene data show CDR1 as SNHLY and CDR2 as FYNNEI. The CDR3 has 14 amino acids. The CDR3 loop reads CASSPVATNEKLFF. CDR3 DNA sequence: TGTGCCAGCAGTCCGGTTGCAACTAATGAAAAACTGTTTTTT. The full variable domain, in which reference TRBV2 and TRBJ1-4 provide the parts outside the CDR3, is EPEVTQTPSHQVTQMGQEVILRCVPISNHLYFYWYRQILGQKVEFLVSFYNNEISEKSEIFDDQFSVERPDGSNFTLKIRSTKLEDSAMYFCASSPVATNEKLFFGSGTQLSVL.

The V and J genes are TRBV11-3 and TRBJ2-7; tentatively, D is TRBD1 (6 bases). The CDR3 is 16 residues long. V lost 1 base to trimming and J lost 2 bases, with 15 bases between them. CDR1 is SGHNT and CDR2 is YENEEA in the germline V gene. The CDR3: CASSLVGKDRAYEQYF. The DNA for the CDR3 is TGTGCCAGCAGCTTAGTCGGAAAGGACAGAGCCTACGAGCAGTACTTC.

This clone was observed once. The rearrangement joins TRBV4-1 to TRBJ1-5; D unclear. This CDR3 region has 15 residues. The germline V gene encodes CDR1 MGHRA and CDR2 YSYEKL. Trimming stripped 4 bases from V and 1 base from J, with 11 bases between. The CDR3 DNA is TGCGCCAGCAGCCCCTATGAACAGAGCAATCAGCCCCAGCATTTT. Protein: CASSPYEQSNQPQHF.

The chain carries TRBV10-1 and TRBJ2-1; 9 bases are a match to TRBD2. V lost 2 bases, J lost 7 bases, and 12 bases stayed unmatched. CDR1 is WNHNN and CDR2 is SYGVQD in the germline V gene (reference sequence). The CDR3 loop spans 17 amino acids. DNA of the CDR3: TGCGCCAGCAGTGAGATAGGTAGCGGGGGTTCTTTGAATGAGCAGTTCTTC. Its translation is CASSEIGSGGSLNEQFF.

The genes are TRBV18 and TRBJ2-1, with 7 bases lining up with TRBD1. Trimming removed 0 bases from V and 5 bases from J; junction bases left unmatched: 4. Germline V gives CDR1 KGHSH, CDR2 LQKENI. The CDR3 runs 15 residues. The CDR3 here is CASSPPGQNNNEQFF. DNA for the CDR3: TGTGCCAGCTCACCACCGGGACAGAATAACAATGAGCAGTTCTTC.

This clone has just one count. This same CDR3 is encoded by further DNA sequences in the sample. The gene calls are TRBV19 and TRBJ1-1, with 9 bases aligning to TRBD1. CDR1 LNHDA and CDR2 SQIVND come from the germline V gene (reference sequence). Trimming took 5 bases from V and 8 from J; bases not matched to a gene: 9. The CDR3 contains 14 residues. CDR3 coding DNA: TGTGCCAGTAGTGTACAGGGGGCGGGCACCGAAGCTTTCTTT. This translates into CASSVQGAGTEAFF.

J is TRBJ2-2 and V is TRBV28, with 9 bases lining up with TRBD2. CDR3 length: 17 residues. Germline CDR1 and CDR2: MDHEN and SYDVKM. J gave up 1 base and V 4 bases, and 7 bases lay outside the gene matches. The CDR3 region has the DNA TGTGCCAGCAGTTATCGGGCTAGCGGGGTGAACACCGGGGAGCTGTTTTTT. This translates into CASSYRASGVNTGELFF.

In this sample, this clone turned up a few times. This rearrangement joins TRBV5-4 to TRBJ1-2; D gene unclear. The CDR3 totals 12 residues. The V end lost 3 bases, the J end lost 8 bases, and 11 bases lay between the germline ends. Germline loops: CDR1 SGHNT, CDR2 YYREEE (reference sequence). CDR3 sequence (DNA): TGTGCCAGCAGCTCTGAGAGAGGGGGCTACACCTTC. This translates into CASSSERGGYTF. Supplemented by reference TRBV5-4 and TRBJ1-2, the full variable domain reads ETGVTQSPTHLIKTRGQQVTLRCSSQSGHNTVSWYQQALGQGPQFIFQYYREEENGRGNFPPRFSGLQFPNYSSELNVNALELDDSALYLCASSSERGGYTFGSGTRLTVV.

The table lists this clone with a few counts. This chain links TRBV4-2 with TRBJ1-6; 10 bases are shared with TRBD1. In germline, CDR1 is LGHNA, CDR2 YNFKEQ. Trimming cost V 5 bases and J 7 bases; bases outside gene matches: 5. The CDR3 runs to 15 residues. The CDR3 DNA follows: TGTGCCAGCAGCTTAGGGACAGGGGAAAATTCACCCCTCCACTTT. The encoded protein is CASSLGTGENSPLHF.

The chain employs TRBV5-8 and TRBJ2-7; D remains unclear. This CDR3 has 14 amino acids. The germline V gene encodes CDR1 SGHTS and CDR2 YDEGEE. Trimming shortened V by 0 bases and J by 3 bases, and 10 bases separated the two germline ends. The CDR3 DNA sequence: TGTGCCAGCAGCTTGGTTTCATTCATCTACGAGCAGTACTTC. Amino acid sequence: CASSLVSFIYEQYF. The full variable domain, in which reference TRBV5-8 and TRBJ2-7 provide the parts outside the CDR3, is EAGVTQSPTHLIKTRGQQATLRCSPISGHTSVYWYQQALGLGLQFLLWYDEGEERNRGNFPPRFSGRQFPNYSSELNVNALELEDSALYLCASSLVSFIYEQYFGPGTRLTVT.

V and J are TRBV28 and TRBJ2-3; 7 bases are shared with TRBD1. The CDR3 has 15 residues. Germline V gene data show CDR1 as MDHEN and CDR2 as SYDVKM. V lost 5 bases, J lost 2 bases, and 7 bases stayed unmatched. This CDR3 reads CASSEGALYTDTQYF. In DNA form, the CDR3 reads TGTGCCAGCAGTGAGGGGGCCCTTTACACAGATACGCAGTATTTT.

The chain joins TRBV9 to TRBJ2-2; a weak D match, TRBD1 (5 bases). Trimming stripped 4 bases from V and 5 bases from J, with 15 bases between. Germline V CDR1 and CDR2: SGDLS, YYNGEE. The CDR3 length is 15 residues. The DNA for the CDR3 is TGTGCCAGCAGCCCCGGACAACTTAGGACCGGGGAGCTGTTTTTT. Protein product: CASSPGQLRTGELFF. Full variable domain (missing parts from reference TRBV9 and TRBJ2-2): DSGVTQTPKHLITATGQRVTLRCSPRSGDLSVYWYQQSLDQGLQFLIQYYNGEERAKGNILERFSAQQFPDLHSELNLSSLELGDSALYFCASSPGQLRTGELFFGEGSRLTVL.